This entry is about one TCR beta chain. Its antigen target is currently unknown. Per-base qualities were not stored, and no clone one base away is much larger. Healthy HIV-negative adults with no recently reported acute infections or vaccinations were included as donors. Only Caucasian adults living in Nashville, Tennessee, USA were represented among the donors. Magnetic negative selection was used to enrich CD4+ T cells, after which naive cells were positively selected on CD45RA and the negative fraction became the memory subset. Blood was obtained by leukapheresis, after which PBMCs were separated by Ficoll-Histopaque density gradient centrifugation and cryopreserved in liquid nitrogen vapor phase. Purity and quantity of every magnetically sorted T cell population were checked by analytical flow cytometry. Genomic DNA was isolated from each sorted fraction and quantified by UV absorbance on a Nanodrop 2000c.

These data belong to a study of shared clonotypes between healthy human individuals (dated by TCRdb to 2018 to 2021). In the study overall: A few men and two women, aged 18 to 49 years, made up the cohort. For each donor, three plates each were used for CD4 naive and CD4 memory, two plates were used for CD8 naive, and one plate was used for CD8 memory. To estimate repertoire size and how much clonotype sharing occurs between individuals, the study deeply sequenced the blood TCR repertoires of several healthy adults. Libraries were prepared and TCR repertoires were sequenced by different laboratories using diverse techniques, in order to increase sequencing depth and limit assay-specific biases. Per donor, leukapheresis produced somewhere between about 0.85 and 9.5 billion PBMCs. General findings and caveats noted by the study authors: Incomplete sequencing was indicated by rarefaction of sorted-subset datasets, despite the large sequencing depth. Across a handful of donors, approximately 4.6% of naive CD4, roughly 3.4% of naive CD8, 2% to 2.5% of memory CD4, and 0.3% to 0.45% of memory CD8 clonotypes were shared. Sampling was restricted to blood, and TCR repertoires in tissue are likely to differ from TCR repertoires in blood. Estimated clonotype richness was generally larger for naive than for memory subsets. Pairwise subsampling led to the expectation that sequencing depth would affect the degree of clonotype sharing among donors. Because the study included only a small number of donors, the genetic and exposure-history diversity represented was limited. Higher generation probabilities were observed for clonotypes shared by all four sorted-subset donors than for non-shared clonotypes.

Using the deep immunoSEQ assay, TCR CDR3 regions were amplified from genomic DNA by multiplex PCR. Genomic DNA extracted from each cell subset was distributed evenly over all wells of several immunoSEQ 96-well plates, and each plate served as one replicate. For sorted subsets, 200 to 250 ng of genomic DNA, equivalent to 30,000 or so T cell genomes, went into each replicate PCR. Purified libraries were measured with a Qubit 3.0 fluorometer, size-checked on a Bioanalyzer 2100, and measured again with the KAPA Library Quantification kit. Every immunoSEQ 96-well plate was sequenced on a separate single-read 150-cycle Illumina NextSeq 550 flow cell. Under the source paper's analysis protocol: Because only junctional sequences without quality scores were contained in the immunoSEQ output, filtering matching that applied to full-length reads could not be performed. Sequences were annotated with PyIR, a Python wrapper for IgBLAST v1.9, and V/J genes and CDR3 were assigned using IMGT germline references. Reads were filtered out if the reads had weak V/J assignments (E-value above 1e-6), no CDR3, stop codons, out-of-frame junctions, or ambiguous translated residues. V3J clonotypes were defined as sequences sharing an identical inferred V gene, J gene, and CDR3 amino acid sequence. To compute the percentage overlap between repertoires, the number of shared unique clonotypes was divided by the size of the smaller repertoire. Repertoire richness was assessed with RTK rarefaction, the Chao1 estimator, and Recon v2.1 estimates of unobserved clonotypes. For all TCRbeta clonotypes obtained by the gDNA method from a handful of donors, generation probabilities were computed with OLGA. TCRdb mirrors the immuneACCESS table, restricted to in-frame sequences. Some clones are absent from its copies; in checked studies, under half trace to an unresolved V gene, and the reason for the others is unknown. V, J and clone size derive from that table, while D and trimming were established from the DNA sequence. For this sample the table gives approximately 620,000 clones, of which about 97% were detected only once. The top ten hold around 0.058% of the sample.

Source material: naive CD4+ T cells sorted from blood. What the cell subset or site label conveys for this sample: CD45RA+ positively selected. The TCR was taken from a woman aged 25 to 39 in good health.

The CDR3 corresponds to CASSLLGAGNLNEQFF. The nucleotides are TGTGCCAGCAGTTTACTTGGGGCGGGGAACCTCAATGAGCAGTTCTTC. The receptor chain draws on TRBV28 and TRBJ2-1; possibly the D gene is TRBD2, per 6 matching bases. The germline V gene provides CDR1 MDHEN and CDR2 SYDVKM. V loses 2 bases of germline sequence and J loses 6 bases, and the interval between the two ends is 17 bases. CDR3 length: 16 amino acids, cysteine to phenylalanine. The retained sequence is limited to the CDR3, 48 bases, with the frame set at the first base.